This entry lists 30 T cell receptor beta chains sequenced from one sample in a study of shared clonotypes between healthy human individuals. Naive CD8 cells lacked CD45RO, underwent positive selection for CCR7 and left out terminally differentiated effector memory CD45RA+ cells. Produced via immunoSEQ multiplex PCR; TCRdb's table is partial and in-frame only. The table has nearly 2 million clones, roughly 94% seen once. The specimen was naive CD8+ T cells sorted from blood. Receptors were obtained from a man aged 18 to 29 in good health.

Details on this clone: Other nucleotide sequences from this sample produce the same CDR3. The chain uses TRBV19 and TRBJ2-7, with 11 bases aligning to TRBD2. The CDR3 totals 14 residues. Trimming cost V 6 bases and J 2 bases; bases outside gene matches: 3. Germline V lookup: CDR1 LNHDA, CDR2 SQIVND (reference sequence). Here the CDR3 reads CASSLLAGAYEQYF. The DNA of the CDR3 is TGTGCCAGTAGCCTACTAGCGGGGGCCTACGAGCAGTACTTC.

This rearrangement joins TRBV7-3 to TRBJ2-2; the D gene is possibly TRBD2 (6 bases). V was shortened by 4 bases and J by 4 bases, with 7 bases between the two germline ends. This CDR3 spans 13 amino acids. The germline V gene encodes CDR1 SGHTA and CDR2 FQGTGA. The CDR3 bases are TGTGCCAGCAGCTACGGGGGCACCGGGGAGCTGTTTTTT. Amino acids: CASSYGGTGELFF.

The V and J genes are TRBV5-4 and TRBJ1-6; 7 bases line up with TRBD1. J lost 4 bases, V lost 4 bases, and 8 bases had no gene match. CDR3 length equals 16 residues. Germline V lookup: CDR1 SGHNT, CDR2 YYREEE (reference sequence). CDR3 sequence reads: CASSGVGTAYNSPLHF. The CDR3 DNA reads TGTGCCAGCAGCGGAGTCGGGACAGCGTATAATTCACCCCTCCACTTT.

The CDR3 reads CASSFLGTDEETQYF. The CDR3 bases are TGTGCCAGCAGTTTTCTTGGGACAGATGAAGAGACCCAGTACTTC. The chain is built from TRBV28 and TRBJ2-5, with 7 bases aligning to TRBD1. In germline, CDR1 is MDHEN, CDR2 SYDVKM. This CDR3 comprises 15 residues. J lost 3 bases, V lost 3 bases, and 7 bases had no gene match.

The CDR3 coding sequence is TGTGCCAGCAGCCCAACGACTCGGTCCCTCTACGAGCAGTACTTC. It yields the protein CASSPTTRSLYEQYF. The J gene is TRBJ2-7, the V gene TRBV11-2; D remains ambiguous. The CDR3 has 15 residues. CDR1 is SGHAT and CDR2 is FQNNGV in the germline V gene. V lost 5 bases and J lost 3, with 17 bases in between.

The chain joins TRBV4-3 to TRBJ1-3; D gene unclear. The CDR3 covers 15 residues. From germline, CDR1 is LGHNA and CDR2 YSLEER. V lost 1 base and J lost 1, with 8 bases in between. CDR3 in DNA: TGCGCCAGCAGCCAAGTTTTGGGGTCTGGAAACACCATATATTTT. Amino acid sequence: CASSQVLGSGNTIYF.

V usage is TRBV13 and J usage is TRBJ2-1; a weak D match, TRBD1 (5 bases). The CDR3 has 15 amino acids. Germline values: CDR1 PRHDT, CDR2 FYEKMQ (reference sequence). V lost 4 bases and J 0 bases, leaving 10 bases between the germline ends. The CDR3 nucleotides are TGTGCCAGCAGCTCTACAGGTAACTCCTACAATGAGCAGTTCTTC. Protein product: CASSSTGNSYNEQFF. The full variable domain, rest sourced from reference TRBV13 and TRBJ2-1, is AAGVIQSPRHLIKEKRETATLKCYPIPRHDTVYWYQQGPGQDPQFLISFYEKMQSDKGSIPDRFSAQQFSDYHSELNMSSLELGDSALYFCASSSTGNSYNEQFFGPGTRLTVL.

The gene calls are TRBV5-8 and TRBJ2-7; tentatively, D is TRBD2 (6 bases). This CDR3 is built from 14 residues. Trimming took 4 bases from V and 2 from J, leaving 13 bases between them. From germline, CDR1 is SGHTS and CDR2 YDEGEE. The CDR3 nucleotides read TGTGCCAGCAGCCTCCGGGAGATCCCCTACGAGCAGTACTTC. It translates to CASSLREIPYEQYF.

The chain recombines TRBV5-6 with TRBJ2-7; D is possibly TRBD1 or TRBD2 (6 bases each). This CDR3 has 14 amino acids. V was clipped by 7 bases and J by 0 bases, with 14 bases between them. Germline CDR1 and CDR2: SGHDT and YYEEEE. The CDR3 loop reads CASAEWGASYEQYF. In DNA form, the CDR3 reads TGTGCCAGCGCGGAGTGGGGGGCCTCCTACGAGCAGTACTTC. The full variable domain, rest sourced from reference TRBV5-6 and TRBJ2-7, is DAGVTQSPTHLIKTRGQQVTLRCSPKSGHDTVSWYQQALGQGPQFIFQYYEEEERQRGNFPDRFSGHQFPNYSSELNVNALLLGDSALYLCASAEWGASYEQYFGPGTRLTVT.

The rearrangement joins TRBV28 to TRBJ2-3; tentatively, D is TRBD2 (6 bases). The germline V and J ends were trimmed by 8 bases and 5 bases, with 17 bases remaining between them. Germline CDR1 and CDR2: MDHEN and SYDVKM. The CDR3 runs 14 residues. The CDR3 protein is CASHPERGVDTQYF. In DNA form, the CDR3 reads TGTGCCAGCCACCCGGAGCGCGGGGTAGATACGCAGTATTTT.

The chain uses TRBV9 and TRBJ1-1, with a possible D match to TRBD1 (6 bases). Germline V gives CDR1 SGDLS, CDR2 YYNGEE. This CDR3 is 17 amino acids long. V was pared by 4 bases and J by 1 base, with 20 bases between. CDR3 DNA sequence: TGTGCCAGCAGCCCAGGGGCCAGGGCTGAGGGGAACACTGAAGCTTTCTTT. This codes for CASSPGARAEGNTEAFF.

The gene calls are TRBV2 and TRBJ1-2; TRBD1 aligns across 10 bases. The CDR3 loop spans 16 amino acids. CDR1 and CDR2 (germline): SNHLY, FYNNEI. V shed 7 bases, J shed 1 base, and the junction held 9 bases outside the gene matches. CDR3 amino acids: CASTRIGTGDNYGYTF. The CDR3, as DNA: TGTGCCAGCACCAGAATCGGGACAGGGGATAACTATGGCTACACCTTC.

V and J are TRBV5-6 and TRBJ2-1; 7 bases match TRBD2. Germline V gene sequence: CDR1 SGHDT, CDR2 YYEEEE. J was trimmed by 6 bases and V by 2 bases; bases with no gene match: 8. The CDR3 sequence is 15 residues long. The CDR3 reads CASSLAGSSANEQFF. In DNA form, the CDR3 reads TGTGCCAGCAGCTTAGCGGGATCAAGTGCCAATGAGCAGTTCTTC.

V and J are TRBV5-1 and TRBJ2-1, with D perhaps TRBD2 (6 bases). CDR3 length: 18 amino acids. Germline V gives CDR1 SGHRS, CDR2 YFSETQ. V shed 2 bases and J shed 2 bases, with 20 bases lying between them. As DNA, the CDR3 is TGCGCCAGCAGCTTCGGGGACTGGCGGGATCGTACCTACAATGAGCAGTTCTTC. Translation: CASSFGDWRDRTYNEQFF.

This clone has a handful of counts. This chain connects TRBV10-3 to TRBJ2-4, with unresolved D. Trimming stripped 3 bases from V and 6 bases from J, with 12 bases between. This CDR3 comprises 14 residues. CDR1 is ENHRY, CDR2 SYGVKD, per germline. The CDR3 nucleotides read TGTGCCATCAGTGAAGACCCCAACCCAAACATTCAGTACTTC. It yields the protein CAISEDPNPNIQYF.

V is TRBV28 and J is TRBJ2-7; TRBD2 aligns across 7 bases. Germline assignment: CDR1 MDHEN and CDR2 SYDVKM. With V trimmed by 5 bases and J by 6 bases, 7 bases remained unmatched. The CDR3 contains 13 residues. The CDR3 nucleotides are TGTGCCAGCAGTCCTGGACTAGGGGTCGAGCAGTACTTC. Amino acid sequence: CASSPGLGVEQYF. The entire variable domain, with the rest obtained from reference TRBV28 and TRBJ2-7, is as follows: DVKVTQSSRYLVKRTGEKVFLECVQDMDHENMFWYRQDPGLGLRLIYFSYDVKMKEKGDIPEGYSVSREKKERFSLILESASTNQTSMYLCASSPGLGVEQYFGPGTRLTVT.

The chain recombines TRBV4-1 with TRBJ2-5; either TRBD1 or TRBD2 may fit D (6 bases each). This CDR3 is 15 amino acids long. Germline-derived CDR1 and CDR2 are MGHRA and YSYEKL. V lost 2 bases and J lost 5, with 15 bases in between. Written as DNA, the CDR3 is TGCGCCAGCAGCCAACTACCGGGGGCCTCGGAGACCCAGTACTTC. This encodes CASSQLPGASETQYF.

Worth noting for this clone: Other nucleotide sequences in the sample specify the same CDR3. CDR3 protein: CASSLLAGAYEQYF. The CDR3 bases are TGTGCCAGCAGTCTTTTAGCGGGAGCCTACGAGCAGTACTTC. The rearrangement joins TRBV27 to TRBJ2-7; TRBD2 matches 9 bases. Germline CDR1 MNHEY, CDR2 SMNVEV (reference sequence). Losses at the gene ends were 5 bases for V and 2 bases for J; bases not matched to a gene: 4. This CDR3 is 14 amino acids long.

The chain combines TRBV6-1 with TRBJ2-7; possible D gene TRBD2, 6 bases. Trimming took off 6 bases at V and 0 bases at J, with 15 bases between the two ends. Looked up from germline, CDR1 is MNHNS and CDR2 is SASEGT. The CDR3 is made up of 15 amino acids. The CDR3 DNA reads TGTGCCAGCAGGGCCCGGGACTCCCTCTCCTACGAGCAGTACTTC. Translating gives CASRARDSLSYEQYF.

The genes are TRBV7-9 and TRBJ2-2; tentatively, D is TRBD1 (6 bases). Trimming took off 5 bases at V and 2 bases at J, with 12 bases between the two ends. The CDR3 loop spans 15 amino acids. Germline values: CDR1 SEHNR, CDR2 FQNEAQ (reference sequence). CDR3 bases: TGTGCCAGCAGCGCCCGGGACACTAACACCGGGGAGCTGTTTTTT. Translation: CASSARDTNTGELFF.

The chain combines TRBV3-2 with TRBJ2-7. TRBV3-2 is noted as a pseudogene. This CDR3 has 9 amino acids. The CDR3 loop reads CASRREQYF. The CDR3 nucleotides read TGTGCCAGCCGACGCGAGCAGTACTTC.

V usage is TRBV5-4 and J usage is TRBJ1-1; maybe TRBD1 (5 bases). The CDR3 spans 14 residues. Germline CDR1 SGHNT, CDR2 YYREEE (reference sequence). V was trimmed by 1 base and J by 2 bases, leaving 9 bases between them. CDR3 coding DNA: TGTGCCAGCAGCTTGTTAGACAGCAACACTGAAGCTTTCTTT. Amino acids: CASSLLDSNTEAFF.

The chain employs TRBV2 and TRBJ2-7; 14 bases are a match to TRBD2. V dropped 5 bases and J dropped 3; count of bases not matched to a gene: 6. In germline, CDR1 is SNHLY, CDR2 FYNNEI. The CDR3 extends over 16 amino acids. The CDR3 loop reads CASSRGLAGVGYEQYF. The CDR3 DNA is TGTGCCAGCAGTCGGGGACTAGCGGGAGTCGGCTACGAGCAGTACTTC.

This clone was seen just once. CDR3 in amino acids: CASMGSSSYNEQFF. As DNA, the CDR3 is TGTGCCAGCATGGGGTCCAGCTCCTACAATGAGCAGTTCTTC. The chain uses TRBV27 and TRBJ2-1, with D hard to call. This CDR3 is 14 amino acids long. Germline V lookup: CDR1 MNHEY, CDR2 SMNVEV (reference sequence). Between the trimmed V and J ends, which lost 7 bases and 0 bases, there was a span of 10 bases.

With respect to this clone: Other DNA sequences from this sample encode an identical CDR3 as well. The V and J genes are TRBV5-1 and TRBJ1-3, with TRBD1 identical over 9 bases. The CDR3 sequence is 15 residues long. J lost 0 bases, V lost 4 bases, and 2 bases had no gene match. Germline-derived CDR1 and CDR2 are SGHRS and YFSETQ. The CDR3 region has the DNA TGCGCCAGCAGCCGGGACAGGGACTCTGGAAACACCATATATTTT. Its translation: CASSRDRDSGNTIYF.

The V gene is TRBV7-9, the J gene TRBJ2-1; 8 nucleotides align to TRBD2. Germline V lookup: CDR1 SEHNR, CDR2 FQNEAQ (reference sequence). Unmatched junction bases numbered 14, after V lost 5 bases and J lost 8 bases. The CDR3 length is 16 residues. CDR3 DNA: TGTGCCAGCAGCCCGTTTGGGGCGGGGGGCCTTCATGAGCAGTTCTTC. Residues: CASSPFGAGGLHEQFF. Variable domain in full (rest from reference TRBV7-9 and TRBJ2-1): DTGVSQNPRHKITKRGQNVTFRCDPISEHNRLYWYRQTLGQGPEFLTYFQNEAQLEKSRLLSDRFSAERPKGSFSTLEIQRTEQGDSAMYLCASSPFGAGGLHEQFFGPGTRLTVL.

The rearrangement links TRBV7-8 to TRBJ2-4; D not certain. Germline loops: CDR1 SGHVS, CDR2 FQNEAQ. V shed 1 base and J shed 11 bases, with 12 bases lying between them. This CDR3 comprises 13 residues. CDR3 amino acids: CASSLVDPVLQYF. The CDR3 bases are TGTGCCAGCAGCTTAGTAGATCCGGTTCTTCAGTACTTC. Looking up the rest from reference TRBV7-8 and TRBJ2-4 gives the full variable domain: GAGVSQSPRYKVAKRGQDVALRCDPISGHVSLFWYQQALGQGPEFLTYFQNEAQLDKSGLPSDRFFAERPEGSVSTLKIQRTQQEDSAVYLCASSLVDPVLQYFGAGTRLSVL.

The rearrangement joins TRBV2 to TRBJ1-2; D not certain. The ends were cut back, 2 bases at V and 4 bases at J, with 5 bases in the middle. Germline-derived CDR1 and CDR2 are SNHLY and FYNNEI. This CDR3 comprises 12 residues. The CDR3 reads CASSENFYGYTF. The CDR3 nucleotides are TGTGCCAGCAGTGAAAATTTCTATGGCTACACCTTC.

V usage is TRBV5-4 and J usage is TRBJ1-3, with D unclear. V lost 0 bases, J lost 2 bases, and 6 bases lay in between. The CDR3 covers 14 residues. Germline lookup yields CDR1 SGHNT and CDR2 YYREEE (reference sequence). The DNA of the CDR3 is TGTGCCAGCAGCTTGGGAGTTACTGGAAACACCATATATTTT. Translation: CASSLGVTGNTIYF. The entire variable domain, with the rest obtained from reference TRBV5-4 and TRBJ1-3, is as follows: ETGVTQSPTHLIKTRGQQVTLRCSSQSGHNTVSWYQQALGQGPQFIFQYYREEENGRGNFPPRFSGLQFPNYSSELNVNALELDDSALYLCASSLGVTGNTIYFGEGSWLTVV.

Regarding this clone: This specimen includes other DNA sequences encoding the same CDR3. V gene TRBV6-5 combines with J gene TRBJ2-5; D not resolved. The CDR3 is made up of 13 amino acids. Germline CDR1 is MNHEY and CDR2 is SVGAGI. The V end was cut by 4 bases, the J end by 4 bases, with 10 bases between. CDR3 amino acids: CASSSGEPETQYF. In DNA, the CDR3 is TGTGCCAGCAGTTCTGGGGAACCAGAGACCCAGTACTTC.